The TCR beta chain described here comes from a study of blood T cells in healthy people across ages. For the second PCR, which ran for roughly 6 to 12 cycles, a sample-barcoded 5' primer and a J-beta primer mix were used. TCRdb re-called the 5' RACE reads with MiXCR, one entry per CDR3 protein. The table has some 900,000 distinct CDR3 sequences, 29% seen once. This clonotype was counted many times. Extraction of total RNA produced a minimum of 6 micrograms from each sample. The origin of this receptor is a woman older than 75 in good health. The sequenced sample was blood.

The CDR3 bases are TGTGCCAGCTCACCCGAGGGGGCGAGTTTTGGCTACACCTTC. It translates to CASSPEGASFGYTF. This rearrangement joins TRBV18 to TRBJ1-2; 7 bases line up with TRBD1. This CDR3 has 14 residues. J gave up 7 bases and V 3 bases, and 8 bases lay outside the gene matches. CDR1 is KGHSH and CDR2 is LQKENI in the germline V gene.